This T cell receptor (beta chain) was captured by sequencing in a study of T cell repertoires in cytomegalovirus infection (dated by TCRdb to the late 2010s). For context, the study as a whole: Donor HLA type was relevant to the analysis, because carriage of CMV infection together with the matching HLA type was indicated by public TCR beta signatures. Results the study describes overall, beyond this receptor: In the ex vivo response, HLA-C-restricted CMV-specific TCR beta clonotypes were dominant, and in two of eight donors the single most frequent clonotype came from this HLA-C-restricted group. Cumulative frequency of public TCR beta family members discriminated carriers of CMV infection plus the relevant HLA type in this cohort and an independent approximately 350-donor cohort.

The sample was run on an Illumina HiSeq 1500. In-frame beta chains were kept once TCRdb had trimmed the public reads at Q25 with fastp and called clones with MiXCR. Under each unique CDR3 protein, matching rows form one entry showing the most common genes and DNA. The sample table holds 290,000 or so distinct CDR3 sequences, of which about 25% were seen once. The biggest ten clones account for more than 11% of the sample. This clonotype was recorded a few times. There is no known antigen for this receptor. The input lacks base qualities; no much larger clone sits a single base away. Its CDR3 holds 14 amino acids, cysteine through phenylalanine. The kept DNA is CDR3 alone, 42 bases in frame from the first base. The germline ends are 9 bases apart after V is trimmed by 2 bases and J by 4 bases. As encoded in the germline V gene, CDR1 is SGHAT while CDR2 is FQNNGV.

This TCR was sampled from a human donor in good health (CMV status not recorded). Some clones in this sample may be carry-over from other donors' samples. The sequenced sample consisted of PBMCs. The receptor chain draws on TRBV11-2 and TRBJ1-5, with no reliable assignment of the D segment. CDR3 loop: CASSLNVGNQPQHF. The nucleotide sequence is given as TGTGCCAGCAGCTTAAACGTGGGGAATCAGCCCCAGCATTTT.